The 25 T cell receptor beta chains presented below share a single source sample, sequenced in a study of tumor and adjacent non-tumor tissue in lung cancer. TCRbeta libraries were built with three rounds of nested PCR, modified from ARM-PCR. TCRdb re-derived calls from the multiplex PCR reads in MiXCR, one entry per CDR3 protein. This table has approximately 100,000 distinct CDR3 sequences, 50% to 70% appearing once. RNA was extracted from bulk tissue without any cell sorting. This non-tumor lung sample came from over 3 cm beyond the tumor edge. The sequenced sample was distant non-tumor lung tissue. These receptors all stem from a man aged 30-40 years with non-small cell lung cancer.

Note on this clonotype: At one end, the junction sequence differs from germline, possibly due to a read error. The rearrangement uses TRBV11-2 and TRBJ2-7; D is undetermined. Germline V gene sequence: CDR1 SGHAT, CDR2 FQNNGV. This CDR3 spans 13 amino acids. CDR3 sequence: CAISLEDNYEQYF. Here the CDR3 DNA reads TGTGCCATCAGCTTAGAAGACAACTACGAGCAGTACTTC.

Regarding this clonotype: The junction departs from the called germline gene at one end, perhaps through a read error. J is TRBJ2-1 and V is TRBV11-2; maybe TRBD2 (6 bases). This CDR3 spans 15 amino acids. CDR1 and CDR2 from the germline V gene are SGHAT and FQNNGV. The chain's CDR3 is CGSSFITGVNNEQFF. CDR3 DNA sequence: TGTGGCAGCAGCTTTATTACGGGAGTGAATAATGAGCAGTTCTTC.

For this clonotype: Germline and junction disagree at one end, which may indicate a read error. The genes are TRBV20-1 and TRBJ2-3, with a weak D call TRBD1 (5 bases). Germline assignment: CDR1 DFQATT and CDR2 SNEGSKA (reference sequence). The CDR3 totals 16 residues. The CDR3 loop reads CSARGDSHTKTDAQYF. CDR3 DNA: TGCAGTGCTAGAGGTGACAGTCATACTAAGACAGATGCGCAGTATTTT.

The chain uses TRBV20-1 and TRBJ2-3, with D perhaps TRBD2 (5 bases). The CDR3 contains 15 residues. Trimming shortened V by 8 bases and J by 4 bases, and 22 bases separated the two germline ends. In germline, CDR1 is DFQATT, CDR2 SNEGSKA (reference sequence). CDR3 region: CSPSGTVGFADTQYF. The CDR3 nucleotides read TGCAGTCCCAGCGGCACTGTGGGCTTCGCAGATACGCAGTATTTT.

As regards this clonotype: A much larger clone lies a single base off, so this may be a read error. CDR3 amino acids: CASSPDRASFFGELIF. The CDR3 nucleotides are TGTGCCAGCAGCCCGGACAGGGCCAGCTTTTTCGGGGAGCTGATTTTT. The chain links TRBV6-5 to TRBJ2-2; 8 nucleotides align to TRBD1. The CDR3 is 16 residues long. Germline-derived CDR1 and CDR2 are MNHEY and SVGAGI.

As to this clonotype: Germline is not matched at one junction end, which may reflect a read error. V usage is TRBV6-6 and J usage is TRBJ2-7; 11 bases line up with TRBD2. Looked up from germline, CDR1 is MNHNY and CDR2 is SVGAGI (reference sequence). The CDR3 totals 17 residues. The CDR3 DNA reads as TGTGCCAGCAGTTACGGGGGACTAGCGGAGCTCTCCTACGAGCACTACTTC. Protein: CASSYGGLAELSYEHYF.

In regard to this clonotype: This may arise from a read error, as a much more abundant clone is one base away. The CDR3, as DNA: TGTGCCAGCAATATTGGGACGGAGGCCTTCCAAGAGACCCAGTACTTC. Translated: CASNIGTEAFQETQYF. The genes are TRBV28 and TRBJ2-5; D may match TRBD1 or TRBD2 (5 bases each). CDR1 is MDHEN and CDR2 is SYDVKM in the germline V gene. V lost 7 bases and J lost 1, with 19 bases in between. This CDR3 has 16 residues.

Remarks on this clonotype: Its ends do not fully match the called genes, so a read error is possible. The CDR3 sequence is CSVRKGFSTDTRYF. Here the CDR3 DNA reads TGCAGTGTTAGGAAAGGTTTTTCCACAGATACGCGGTATTTT. The chain employs TRBV20-1 and TRBJ2-3; D gene uncertain. Looked up from germline, CDR1 is DFQATT and CDR2 is SNEGSKA (reference sequence). This CDR3 comprises 14 residues.

The chain combines TRBV7-3 with TRBJ2-2, with 7 bases aligning to TRBD2. V dropped 6 bases and J dropped 1; count of bases not matched to a gene: 5. CDR3 length: 15 residues. Germline V gene data show CDR1 as SGHTA and CDR2 as FQGTGA. CDR3 in DNA: TGTGCCAGCAGTGCTAGCGGACTGAACACCGGGGAGCTGTTTTTT. Encoded protein: CASSASGLNTGELFF.

In its sample, this clonotype was seen many times. J is TRBJ2-1 and V is TRBV29-1; 7 bases map to TRBD1. Germline V lookup: CDR1 SQVTM, CDR2 ANQGSEA. The CDR3 loop spans 15 amino acids. Trimming took 0 bases from V and 4 from J; bases not matched to a gene: 6. Written as DNA, the CDR3 is TGCAGCGTTGAAGATCCGGGACAGATTTACAATGAGCAGTTCTTC. This codes for CSVEDPGQIYNEQFF.

Comment on this clonotype: A read error may explain this, as a much larger clone is one base away. This chain connects TRBV11-2 to TRBJ2-2; 8 bases map to TRBD1. The CDR3 is 14 amino acids. CDR1 and CDR2 (germline): SGHAT, FQNNGV. The CDR3 reads CACSFGGQGAELFF. CDR3 in DNA: TGTGCCTGCAGCTTCGGAGGACAGGGCGCGGAGCTGTTTTTT.

The chain is built from TRBV29-1 and TRBJ2-5; the D gene is possibly TRBD2 (7 bases). The CDR3 loop spans 14 amino acids. Germline CDR1 reads SQVTM; CDR2 reads ANQGSEA. CDR3 in amino acids: CSTYLGGALETQYF. In nucleotides, the CDR3 is TGCAGTACCTACCTTGGGGGGGCCCTAGAGACCCAGTACTTC.

By its share, this clonotype is medium-sized. This sequence joins TRBV29-1 and TRBJ2-7, with a possible D match to TRBD2 (6 bases). Germline values: CDR1 SQVTM, CDR2 ANQGSEA. Trimming took off 3 bases at V and 10 bases at J, with 13 bases between the two ends. This CDR3 spans 11 amino acids. CDR3: CSVDMGGPQYF. CDR3 sequence (DNA): TGCAGCGTTGATATGGGAGGCCCCCAGTACTTC.

A remark on this clonotype: This sequence may be a read error, since a much larger clone differs from it by one base. The gene calls are TRBV11-2 and TRBJ2-7; TRBD1 is a possible D gene (5 bases). CDR3 size: 14 residues. CDR1 is SGHAT and CDR2 is FQNNGV in the germline V gene. The CDR3 DNA sequence: TGTGCCAGCAACTTGAGACAGAGCGCCTACGAGCAACACTTC. Protein: CASNLRQSAYEQHF.

Note on this clonotype: It may be a read error: a sequence one base away is much more abundant. The rearrangement joins TRBV10-3 to TRBJ2-1, with D perhaps given as TRBD1 or TRBD2 (5 bases each). Looked up from germline, CDR1 is ENHRY and CDR2 is SYGVKD. CDR3 length: 12 amino acids. The CDR3 sequence is CATSGGRGEQFF. The CDR3 DNA sequence: TGTGCCACCAGTGGGGGTCGGGGTGAGCAGTTCTTC.

V usage is TRBV6-2 or TRBV6-3 and J usage is TRBJ2-7, with 10 bases matching TRBD2. Germline assignment: CDR1 MNHEY and CDR2 SVGEGT. The V gene end was trimmed by 7 bases and the J gene end by 6 bases; junction bases not matched to a gene: 9. This CDR3 spans 14 amino acids. The CDR3 nucleotides are TGTGCCAGCACTATCCTAGCGGGAGTGGGCGAGCAGTACTTC. Residues: CASTILAGVGEQYF.

This chain connects TRBV29-1 to TRBJ1-1, with no clear D. Trimming took off 7 bases at V and 1 base at J, with 19 bases between the two ends. The CDR3 is 15 amino acids. Germline V gene sequence: CDR1 SQVTM, CDR2 ANQGSEA. CDR3 coding DNA: TGCAGCGCCAACCCTGAGAGGCAGTGGAACACTGAAGCTTTCTTT. It codes for CSANPERQWNTEAFF.

A single count supports this clonotype. Compared with germline, one end of the junction differs, possibly owing to a read error. The chain uses TRBV5-6 and TRBJ1-4; 8 positions match TRBD1. Per the germline V gene, CDR1 is SGHDT and CDR2 is YYEEEE. The CDR3 loop spans 16 amino acids. Here the CDR3 reads CASSLWGQAGSEKLFF. The CDR3 DNA reads TGTGCTAGCAGCTTGTGGGGACAGGCAGGTAGCGAAAAACTGTTTTTT.

With regard to this clonotype: One end of the junction is discordant with germline, which a read error may explain. The chain recombines TRBV11-3 with TRBJ2-5, with D possibly being TRBD2 (6 bases). The CDR3 length is 15 residues. Germline CDR1 reads SGHNT; CDR2 reads YENEEA. CDR3: CASSRHGGEQETQHF. The DNA for the CDR3 is TGTGCCAGCAGCCGACACGGAGGGGAACAAGAGACCCAGCACTTC.

This sequence joins TRBV7-9 and TRBJ2-1; D gene uncertain. Trimming took off 10 bases at V and 3 bases at J, with 16 bases between the two ends. The length of the CDR3 is 14 residues. Looked up from germline, CDR1 is SEHNR and CDR2 is FQNEAQ (reference sequence). As DNA, the CDR3 is TGTGCCACGTCAAGCAAGGGAAACTACAATGAGCAGTTCTTC. It is translated as CATSSKGNYNEQFF.

This clonotype was detected many times. The V and J genes are TRBV6-5 and TRBJ1-2; D uncertain. Germline V CDR1 and CDR2: MNHEY, SVGAGI. The length of the CDR3 is 15 residues. Trimming shortened V by 4 bases and J by 8 bases, and 20 bases separated the two germline ends. This CDR3 reads CASSSTDGTQEGYTF. For the CDR3, the DNA is TGTGCCAGCAGTTCTACCGACGGAACCCAGGAAGGCTACACCTTC.

Points on this clonotype: The junction shows a germline mismatch at one end, possibly a read error. The chain employs TRBV11-3 and TRBJ2-5, with 9 bases matching TRBD2. Per germline, CDR1 SGHNT and CDR2 YENEEA. CDR3 length: 15 amino acids. CDR3 nucleotide sequence: TGTGCCAGCATCCTTTCAGGGACTAGCAAAGAGACCCAATACTTC. Amino acids: CASILSGTSKETQYF.

This clonotype has a handful of counts. The rearrangement links TRBV5-1 to TRBJ1-1, with D hard to call. V was cut by 0 bases and J by 7 bases, with 13 bases left in between. The CDR3 totals 14 residues. From germline, CDR1 is SGHRS and CDR2 YFSETQ. CDR3 in DNA: TGCGCCAGCAGCTTGGACTCCTTAACGAGTGAAGCTTTCTTT. Translating it yields CASSLDSLTSEAFF.

A word on this clonotype: The CDR3 end shows no conserved phenylalanine or tryptophan, and so a read error is likely. The rearrangement uses TRBV6-5 and TRBJ2-6; weak D call: TRBD1 (5 bases). Germline CDR1 MNHEY, CDR2 SVGAGI. Between the trimmed V and J ends, which lost 4 bases and 2 bases, there was a span of 12 bases. This CDR3 is 16 amino acids long. CDR3: CASSSSRAAGANVLTY. CDR3 in DNA: TGTGCCAGCAGTTCCTCCAGGGCTGCTGGGGCCAACGTCCTGACTTAC.

The chain is built from TRBV29-1 and TRBJ2-7, with 9 bases that match TRBD1. CDR3 size: 12 residues. The germline V gene encodes CDR1 SQVTM and CDR2 ANQGSEA. The CDR3: CIVRTGVNEQYF. The CDR3, as DNA: TGCATCGTCCGGACAGGGGTTAACGAGCAGTACTTC.